This paragraph reports one T cell receptor beta chain. This specimen comes from a study of cytomegalovirus exposure and HLA in healthy donors. The ends lost 2 bases at V and 4 bases at J; junction bases unmatched: 8. The CDR3 sequence is 16 residues long. CDR1 is LGHNA, CDR2 YSLEER, per germline. The assay was immunoSEQ multiplex PCR, and TCRdb's table has in-frame clones only and misses some. There are tens of thousands of clones in the sample; approximately 93% occur only once, and less than 4.5% lies in the top ten. The chain combines TRBV4-3 with TRBJ2-3; 8 bases align to TRBD2. Sequencing was carried out using PBMCs. The receptor was derived from a man aged 18 to 29 in good health and CMV-seropositive. This chain's CDR3 is CASSQQAGAGADTQYF. Here the CDR3 DNA reads TGCGCCAGCAGCCAACAAGCGGGAGCGGGCGCAGATACGCAGTATTTT.